The entry below describes one TCR beta chain. Its matching antigen is unknown. Germline V lookup: CDR1 LNHDA, CDR2 SQIVND (reference sequence). The CDR3 is 16 residues long. This specimen comes from a study of CXCR3-negative and CXCR3-positive naive CD8 T cells. Study findings and constraints: Researchers report that CXCR3-positive naive cells carry more hydrophobic TRB CDR3s than CXCR3-negative naive cells. The TRBV-TRBJ usage of naive CXCR3-negative and CXCR3-positive cells was similar, but that of memory cells differed.

Libraries were UMI-labeled 5' RACE TRB cDNA. After re-calling the 5' RACE reads, TCRdb lists one entry per CDR3 protein, DNA absent. The ten top clones account for roughly 1.1%, within a sample of around 88,000 distinct CDR3 sequences. The origin of this receptor is a human donor in good health. Some clones in this sample may be carry-over from other donors' samples. This chain uses TRBV19 with TRBJ1-6. Material: naive CXCR3+ CD8+ T cells from blood. Subset here: CD45RO-CCR7+CD27+CD95- naive CD8+ T cells expressing CXCR3 (TNR3+). The CDR3 sequence: CASSIGTAPINSPLHF. Using reference TRBV19 and TRBJ1-6 for the parts outside the CDR3, the full variable domain is DGGITQSPKYLFRKEGQNVTLSCEQNLNHDAMYWYRQDPGQGLRLIYYSQIVNDFQKGDIAEGYSVSREKKESFPLTVTSAQKNPTAFYLCASSIGTAPINSPLHFGNGTRLTVT.